This T cell receptor beta chain was recorded in a study of shared clonotypes between healthy human individuals. Study in general: The study used three CD4 naive, three CD4 memory, two CD8 naive and one CD8 memory plate per donor.

Here immunoSEQ multiplex PCR was the method, and the copy in TCRdb shows in-frame clones only, minus some. The table has 2 million to 3 million clones, 93% seen once; the top ten hold 0.36%. This CDR3 is built from 16 residues. Deletions cut 3 bases from V and 0 bases from J, with 12 bases between. Germline CDR1 and CDR2: KGHSH and LQKENI. This chain joins TRBV18 and TRBJ2-1; either TRBD1 or TRBD2 may supply D (5 bases each). The specimen sequenced was naive CD4+ T cells from PBMCs. Stated subset: CD45RA+ positively selected. The receptor's source is a man younger than 30 in good health. Some clones in this sample may be carry-over from other donors' samples. CDR3 DNA sequence: TGTGCCAGCTCACCGGGGGTTCGGGGCTCCTACAATGAGCAGTTCTTC. This codes for CASSPGVRGSYNEQFF.